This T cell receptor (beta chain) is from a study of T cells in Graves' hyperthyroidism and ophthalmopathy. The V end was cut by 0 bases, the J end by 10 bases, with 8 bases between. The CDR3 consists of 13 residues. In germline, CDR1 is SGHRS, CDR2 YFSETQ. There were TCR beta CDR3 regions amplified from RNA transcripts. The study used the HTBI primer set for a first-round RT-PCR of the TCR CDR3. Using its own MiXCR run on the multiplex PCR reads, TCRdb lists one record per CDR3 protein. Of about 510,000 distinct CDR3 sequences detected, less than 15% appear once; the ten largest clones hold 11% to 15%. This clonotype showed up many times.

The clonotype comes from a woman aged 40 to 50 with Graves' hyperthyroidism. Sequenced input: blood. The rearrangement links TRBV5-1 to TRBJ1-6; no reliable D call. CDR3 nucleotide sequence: TGCGCCAGCAGCTTGGCGGAGCAGTCACCCCTCCACTTT. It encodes CASSLAEQSPLHF.